Following are 32 T cell receptor beta chains from one sample sequenced in a study of blood T cell repertoires in COVID-19. The assay was immunoSEQ multiplex PCR, and TCRdb's table has in-frame clones only and misses some. Here the sample spans more than 150,000 clones, nearly 80% being singletons. Sequenced material: PBMCs or T cells enriched from blood (not recorded which). The receptors stem from a man in his sixties who had been exposed to COVID-19.

The chain couples TRBV6-5 to TRBJ2-7; weak D call: TRBD1 (6 bases). The CDR3 has 12 residues. Germline V gene sequence: CDR1 MNHEY, CDR2 SVGAGI. V lost 8 bases to trimming and J lost 2 bases, with 10 bases between them. The CDR3 nucleotides are TGTGCCAGCCGGGACACCGCCTACGAGCAGTACTTC. Amino acids: CASRDTAYEQYF.

The rearrangement links TRBV10-3 to TRBJ2-7; 7 bases are shared with TRBD1. There are 15 residues in the CDR3. V lost 6 bases, J lost 2 bases, and 10 bases stayed unmatched. The germline V gene has CDR1 ENHRY and CDR2 SYGVKD. CDR3 bases: TGTGCCATCAGGTCGCTGGGACAGTCAACCTACGAGCAGTACTTC. Its translation is CAIRSLGQSTYEQYF.

The chain carries TRBV30 and TRBJ1-2, with 8 bases identical to TRBD1. After removal of 1 base from V and 1 base from J, the junction contained 11 bases not matched to a gene. Germline CDR1 GTSNPN, CDR2 SVGIG (reference sequence). The CDR3 covers 17 residues. The CDR3 DNA reads TGTGCCTGGAGTGGGACCCGGACAGGGAAATATAACTATGGCTACACCTTC. It yields the protein CAWSGTRTGKYNYGYTF.

This clone appeared a few times. This chain joins TRBV5-6 and TRBJ1-5; a possible D gene is TRBD1 (5 bases). CDR3 length: 14 amino acids. The germline V and J ends were trimmed by 1 base and 5 bases, with 10 bases remaining between them. Germline values: CDR1 SGHDT, CDR2 YYEEEE. For the CDR3, the DNA is TGTGCCAGCAGCTTGCAGGGAGGGGATCAGCCCCAGCATTTT. The encoded protein is CASSLQGGDQPQHF. The entire variable domain, with the rest obtained from reference TRBV5-6 and TRBJ1-5, is as follows: DAGVTQSPTHLIKTRGQQVTLRCSPKSGHDTVSWYQQALGQGPQFIFQYYEEEERQRGNFPDRFSGHQFPNYSSELNVNALLLGDSALYLCASSLQGGDQPQHFGDGTRLSIL.

This chain links TRBV27 with TRBJ2-7; D is perhaps TRBD1 (5 bases). V was trimmed by 5 bases and J by 5 bases, leaving 13 bases between them. Germline V gene data show CDR1 as MNHEY and CDR2 as SMNVEV (reference sequence). This CDR3 is 13 amino acids long. This CDR3 reads CASSRGQANEQYF. In nucleotides, the CDR3 is TGTGCCAGCAGTAGGGGCCAGGCGAACGAGCAGTACTTC.

The chain employs TRBV5-1 and TRBJ2-1; D is perhaps TRBD2 (6 bases). This CDR3 has 14 residues. The germline V and J ends were trimmed by 7 bases and 1 base, with 12 bases remaining between them. Looked up from germline, CDR1 is SGHRS and CDR2 is YFSETQ. CDR3 DNA: TGCGCCAGCGCTCTCGGGAGTTCCTACAATGAGCAGTTCTTC. Protein sequence: CASALGSSYNEQFF. Together with reference TRBV5-1 and TRBJ2-1, the CDR3 gives the full variable domain: KAGVTQTPRYLIKTRGQQVTLSCSPISGHRSVSWYQQTPGQGLQFLFEYFSETQRNKGNFPGRFSGRQFSNSRSEMNVSTLELGDSALYLCASALGSSYNEQFFGPGTRLTVL.

This chain links TRBV10-3 with TRBJ1-1; 10 nucleotides agree with TRBD1. The CDR3 has 20 residues. V was clipped by 5 bases and J by 0 bases; unmatched bases: 18. The germline CDR1 and CDR2 sequences are ENHRY and SYGVKD. CDR3 protein: CAISPWGQGPTGMVNTEAFF. In DNA form, the CDR3 reads TGTGCCATCAGTCCTTGGGGACAGGGGCCCACCGGCATGGTGAACACTGAAGCTTTCTTT.

The chain is built from TRBV7-2 and TRBJ2-5, with TRBD1 matching 8 bases. Germline V CDR1 and CDR2: SGHTA, FQGNSA. J gave up 2 bases and V 1 base, and 0 bases lay outside the gene matches. CDR3 length equals 14 residues. CDR3 bases: TGTGCCAGCAGCTTAGACAGGGGGCAAGAGACCCAGTACTTC. This sequence encodes CASSLDRGQETQYF.

The chain's CDR3 is CASSYWAGNNQPQHF. DNA of the CDR3: TGTGCCAGCAGTTACTGGGCAGGGAACAATCAGCCCCAGCATTTT. V and J are TRBV6-6 and TRBJ1-5, with TRBD1 as a possible D gene (5 bases). Germline lookup yields CDR1 MNHNY and CDR2 SVGAGI (reference sequence). The CDR3 spans 15 residues. V lost 1 base and J lost 3, with 10 bases in between.

The chain recombines TRBV20-1 with TRBJ2-1; a possible D gene is TRBD1 (6 bases). Trimming removed 3 bases from V and 5 bases from J, with 11 bases in between. Germline V lookup: CDR1 DFQATT, CDR2 SNEGSKA (reference sequence). This CDR3 contains 13 residues. CDR3: CSASRGFDNEQFF. The CDR3 DNA follows: TGCAGTGCTAGTAGGGGGTTCGACAATGAGCAGTTCTTC.

This clone was counted only a few times. The chain's CDR3 is CASSGQTGGISPLHF. As DNA, the CDR3 is TGTGCCAGCAGTGGACAGACAGGGGGGATTTCACCCCTCCACTTT. This sequence joins TRBV2 and TRBJ1-6, with 9 positions matching TRBD1. With V trimmed by 4 bases and J by 9 bases, 7 bases remained unmatched. CDR1 and CDR2 from the germline V gene are SNHLY and FYNNEI. This CDR3 region has 15 residues.

The chain couples TRBV7-2 to TRBJ2-3, with D unclear. There are 12 residues in the CDR3. V was clipped by 5 bases and J by 1 base, with 4 bases between them. CDR1 is SGHTA and CDR2 is FQGNSA in the germline V gene. CDR3 protein: CASSLRTDTQYF. For the CDR3, the DNA is TGTGCCAGCAGCCTCCGCACAGATACGCAGTATTTT.

The DNA of the CDR3 is TGTGCCAGCAGTTACACGACTAGTTATCAAGAGACCCAGTACTTC. Its translation: CASSYTTSYQETQYF. The chain joins TRBV6-2 or TRBV6-3 to TRBJ2-5, with a weak D call TRBD2 (6 bases). Germline CDR1 MNHEY, CDR2 SVGEGT. V was trimmed by 2 bases and J by 2 bases, leaving 12 bases between them. CDR3 length: 15 residues.

The V gene is TRBV21-1, the J gene TRBJ2-1; the table assigns TRBD1, which was not confirmed against the DNA. TRBV21-1 is classified as a pseudogene. The CDR3 spans 16 residues. The CDR3 region is CASSKEIQGAWNEQFF. The CDR3 DNA sequence: TGTGCCAGCAGCAAAGAAATCCAGGGGGCGTGGAATGAGCAGTTCTTC.

The chain uses TRBV7-2 and TRBJ2-5, with 11 bases matching TRBD1. Germline lookup yields CDR1 SGHTA and CDR2 FQGNSA. V was pared by 5 bases and J by 6 bases, with 17 bases of the junction left unmatched. The CDR3 contains 18 residues. CDR3 sequence: CASSPRDRGSLGLQTQYF. The CDR3 bases are TGTGCCAGCAGCCCACGGGACAGGGGGTCCCTCGGGCTCCAGACCCAGTACTTC.

The V and J genes are TRBV30 and TRBJ2-1, with TRBD2 identical over 9 bases. Looked up from germline, CDR1 is GTSNPN and CDR2 is SVGIG (reference sequence). The junction had 6 bases not matched to a gene; V was cut back by 4 bases and J by 2 bases. The CDR3 runs 15 residues. The CDR3: CAWKGGRGAYNEQFF. CDR3 DNA: TGTGCCTGGAAGGGCGGGAGGGGCGCCTACAATGAGCAGTTCTTC.

This clone was observed once. This sample also contains other DNA sequences that code for the same CDR3. V and J are TRBV5-6 and TRBJ2-5; a weak D match, TRBD1 (6 bases). The CDR3 length is 15 residues. Trimming took 2 bases from V and 2 from J, leaving 13 bases between them. Germline loops: CDR1 SGHDT, CDR2 YYEEEE. This CDR3 reads CASSLEGQGQETQYF. As DNA, the CDR3 is TGTGCCAGCAGCTTAGAGGGACAAGGTCAAGAGACCCAGTACTTC.

For the CDR3, the DNA is TGTGCCAGCTCGCCCCTAGGAGAGACCCAGTACTTC. Protein: CASSPLGETQYF. The gene calls are TRBV18 and TRBJ2-5; D is ambiguous. The V end lost 6 bases, the J end lost 4 bases, and 9 bases lay between the germline ends. The CDR3 contains 12 residues. The germline gives CDR1 KGHSH, CDR2 LQKENI. The whole variable domain, filled in from reference TRBV18 and TRBJ2-5, reads NAGVMQNPRHLVRRRGQEARLRCSPMKGHSHVYWYRQLPEEGLKFMVYLQKENIIDESGMPKERFSAEFPKEGPSILRIQQVVRGDSAAYFCASSPLGETQYFGPGTRLLVL.

This sequence joins TRBV3-1 (or the pseudogene TRBV3-2) and TRBJ1-4; D possibly corresponds to TRBD1 (5 bases). The length of the CDR3 is 15 residues. V dropped 1 base and J dropped 8 bases, with 14 bases sitting between them. The germline gives CDR1 LGHDT, CDR2 YNNKEL (reference sequence). CDR3 in amino acids: CASSQGGRVREKLFF. The CDR3 DNA reads as TGTGCCAGCAGCCAAGGGGGCAGGGTCCGCGAAAAACTGTTTTTT.

The J gene is TRBJ2-7, the V gene TRBV6-5; 10 bases align to TRBD1. CDR3 length: 14 residues. V dropped 4 bases and J dropped 4; count of bases not matched to a gene: 4. From germline, CDR1 is MNHEY and CDR2 SVGAGI. The CDR3 here is CASSSDRGAYEQYF. Written as DNA, the CDR3 is TGTGCCAGCAGTTCGGACAGGGGGGCGTACGAGCAGTACTTC.

The chain has TRBV10-2 and TRBJ2-3; 7 nucleotides agree with TRBD2. V shed 4 bases and J 3 bases; nucleotides not matched to a gene: 7. This CDR3 is built from 15 residues. The germline gives CDR1 WSHSY, CDR2 SAAADI. CDR3 sequence: CASSGWRENTDTQYF. The CDR3 nucleotides read TGCGCCAGCAGTGGGTGGCGGGAGAATACAGATACGCAGTATTTT.

The V gene is TRBV27, the J gene TRBJ2-3, with TRBD1 as a possible D gene (6 bases). Germline CDR1 reads MNHEY; CDR2 reads SMNVEV (reference sequence). This CDR3 is built from 18 residues. V gave up 8 bases and J gave up 0 bases, with 24 bases separating them. CDR3 DNA sequence: TGTGCCAGCCTTCTAAGGTGGGGCAGGGGAACCAGCACAGATACGCAGTATTTT. It is translated as CASLLRWGRGTSTDTQYF.

The rearrangement uses TRBV3-1 (or the pseudogene TRBV3-2) and TRBJ1-2; a weak D match, TRBD1 (6 bases). Per germline, CDR1 LGHDT and CDR2 YNNKEL (reference sequence). The CDR3 spans 14 residues. The V end was cut by 6 bases, the J end by 7 bases, with 18 bases between. The CDR3 coding sequence is TGTGCCAGCAGACCCCTTGTGGGGGCGGCTGGCTACACCTTC. It is translated as CASRPLVGAAGYTF.

The chain employs TRBV25-1 and TRBJ2-1; TRBD2 is a possible D gene (7 bases). Germline V gene sequence: CDR1 MGHDK, CDR2 SYGVNS. The V end lost 2 bases, the J end lost 4 bases, and 12 bases lay between the germline ends. This CDR3 has 15 residues. The CDR3: CASSENSGTYNEQFF. In DNA form, the CDR3 reads TGTGCCAGCAGTGAAAACAGCGGGACATACAATGAGCAGTTCTTC. The complete variable domain, with remaining parts taken from reference TRBV25-1 and TRBJ2-1, reads EADIYQTPRYLVIGTGKKITLECSQTMGHDKMYWYQQDPGMELHLIHYSYGVNSTEKGDLSSESTVSRIRTEHFPLTLESARPSHTSQYLCASSENSGTYNEQFFGPGTRLTVL.

The rearrangement links TRBV19 to TRBJ1-2; D uncertain. Trimming cost V 2 bases and J 4 bases, with 14 bases left between them. Per the germline V gene, CDR1 is LNHDA and CDR2 is SQIVND (reference sequence). This CDR3 is 15 amino acids long. The CDR3 reads CASSIPLVRPYGYTF. The CDR3 DNA follows: TGTGCCAGTAGTATACCCCTAGTAAGACCCTATGGCTACACCTTC.

The rearrangement uses TRBV7-8 and TRBJ2-7; 9 bases match TRBD1. In germline, CDR1 is SGHVS, CDR2 FQNEAQ. This CDR3 spans 15 amino acids. V shed 6 bases and J 2 bases; nucleotides not matched to a gene: 8. The CDR3 region has the DNA TGTGCCAGCAGAGCTGGACAGGGGTCCACCTACGAGCAGTACTTC. Its protein product is CASRAGQGSTYEQYF.

This rearrangement joins TRBV7-9 to TRBJ1-4; tentative D call: TRBD1 (5 bases). V was shortened by 6 bases and J by 4 bases, with 12 bases between the two germline ends. The CDR3 is made up of 14 amino acids. Per the germline V gene, CDR1 is SEHNR and CDR2 is FQNEAQ (reference sequence). The CDR3, as DNA: TGTGCCAGCAGTACAGGAGCGAATAATGAAAAACTGTTTTTT. Its translation: CASSTGANNEKLFF.

J is TRBJ2-5 and V is TRBV12-3 or TRBV12-4, with TRBD2 as a possible D gene (5 bases). Trimming took 3 bases from V and 10 from J, leaving 15 bases between them. CDR3 length equals 13 residues. The CDR3 reads CASSLAGSQDQYF. CDR3 DNA sequence: TGTGCCAGCAGTTTGGCGGGCAGTCAAGACCAGTACTTC.

This clone was detected only a few times. CDR3 nucleotides: TGTGCCAGCGGGGGACGGAGGGATCAGCCCCAGCATTTT. This translates into CASGGRRDQPQHF. This chain joins TRBV6-5 and TRBJ1-5; D is perhaps TRBD1 (5 bases). This CDR3 comprises 13 residues. V lost 8 bases to trimming and J lost 5 bases, with 13 bases between them. Per the germline V gene, CDR1 is MNHEY and CDR2 is SVGAGI.

The CDR3 DNA is TGTGCCAGCAGTTCGACAGGGGGCGTGAATTCACCCCTCCACTTT. Its translation: CASSSTGGVNSPLHF. The V call is TRBV27, the J call TRBJ1-6, with 10 positions matching TRBD1. The J segment lost 7 bases and the V segment lost 4 bases, leaving 4 bases of the junction unmatched. The germline gives CDR1 MNHEY, CDR2 SMNVEV (reference sequence). CDR3 size: 15 residues.

In DNA, the CDR3 is TGTGCCAGCAGCTTAATGACAGCCCTGCCACAAGAGACCCAGTACTTC. Protein sequence: CASSLMTALPQETQYF. The chain uses TRBV5-6 and TRBJ2-5; D is perhaps TRBD1 (5 bases). The CDR3 extends over 16 amino acids. Deletions cut 2 bases from V and 2 bases from J, with 16 bases between. CDR1 SGHDT and CDR2 YYEEEE come from the germline V gene.

V is TRBV19 and J is TRBJ2-1; D perhaps matches TRBD2 (5 bases). Trimming took 8 bases from V and 0 from J, leaving 14 bases between them. Germline-derived CDR1 and CDR2 are LNHDA and SQIVND (reference sequence). The CDR3 covers 15 residues. CDR3 nucleotide sequence: TGTGCCAGTTCCAGCGGACGCGGCTCCTACAATGAGCAGTTCTTC. Its protein product is CASSSGRGSYNEQFF.